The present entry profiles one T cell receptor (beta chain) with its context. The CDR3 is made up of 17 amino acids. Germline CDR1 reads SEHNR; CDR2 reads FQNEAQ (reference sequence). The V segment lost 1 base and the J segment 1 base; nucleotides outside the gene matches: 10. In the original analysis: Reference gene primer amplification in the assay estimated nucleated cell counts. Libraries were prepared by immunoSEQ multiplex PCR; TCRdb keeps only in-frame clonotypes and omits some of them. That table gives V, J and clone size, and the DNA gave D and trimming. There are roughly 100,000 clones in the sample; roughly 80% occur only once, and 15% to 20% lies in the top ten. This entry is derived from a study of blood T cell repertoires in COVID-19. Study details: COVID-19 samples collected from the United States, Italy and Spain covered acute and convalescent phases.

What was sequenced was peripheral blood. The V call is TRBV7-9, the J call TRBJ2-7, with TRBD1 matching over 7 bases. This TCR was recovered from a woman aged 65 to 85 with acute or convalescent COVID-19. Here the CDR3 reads CASSLGAGGQSSYEQYF. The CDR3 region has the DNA TGTGCCAGCAGCTTAGGGGCAGGGGGACAGTCGTCCTACGAGCAGTACTTC.